This T cell receptor (beta chain) was captured in a study of cytomegalovirus exposure and HLA in healthy donors. J lost 4 bases, V lost 0 bases, and 4 bases had no gene match. CDR3 length equals 15 residues. In germline, CDR1 is SGHRS, CDR2 YFSETQ. Study-level findings and limits: It was shown in a later analysis that HLA-associated TCR beta chains were more clonally expanded than other, equally common chains. With later analysis, a missense DCLRE1C variant became linked to TCR beta V- and J-gene trimming. Productive status was seen about 90% or about 30% of the time for most TCR beta V segments in an earlier analysis.

Concerning this clone: Its antigen is still unknown.

Researchers ran the PCR with 60 Vbeta and 13 Jbeta primers. Sequencing used immunoSEQ multiplex PCR; TCRdb keeps in-frame clones, though not all of them. The sample consists of approximately 110,000 clones, about 78% of them appearing once. The gene calls are TRBV5-1 and TRBJ2-5; TRBD2 matches 9 bases. The sequencing sample was made of PBMCs. This TCR was sampled from a woman in her 40s in good health and CMV-seropositive. The CDR3 here is CASSLEGSGGETQYF. The CDR3 coding sequence is TGCGCCAGCAGCTTGGAGGGTAGCGGGGGAGAGACCCAGTACTTC. Looking up the rest from reference TRBV5-1 and TRBJ2-5 gives the full variable domain: KAGVTQTPRYLIKTRGQQVTLSCSPISGHRSVSWYQQTPGQGLQFLFEYFSETQRNKGNFPGRFSGRQFSNSRSEMNVSTLELGDSALYLCASSLEGSGGETQYFGPGTRLLVL.